The clone carrying this TCR beta chain was counted a single time. Its antigen is not known. The source of the sample is a study of shared clonotypes between healthy human individuals. Across the whole study: In total, the donors were a couple of women and a few men aged 18 to 49. Study-level points and caveats: Clonotype sharing among the donors was expected to vary with sequencing depth.

Execution of the assay was at deep level. Clones were sequenced by immunoSEQ multiplex PCR, and TCRdb holds only the in-frame ones, with some missing. The sample records around 1 million clones, approximately 80% being singletons. V lost 5 bases and J 7 bases, leaving 14 bases between the germline ends. The CDR3 is made up of 13 amino acids. From germline, CDR1 is SNHLY and CDR2 FYNNEI. This rearrangement joins TRBV2 to TRBJ1-1; TRBD1 is a possible D gene (6 bases). The receptor was isolated from a man aged 18 to 29 in good health. What was sequenced was memory CD4+ T cells sorted from blood. Documented subset: CD45RA-negative fraction. In nucleotides, the CDR3 is TGTGCCAGCAGTTCCGGGACAATCGTTGAAGCTTTCTTT. This codes for CASSSGTIVEAFF.